This TCR beta chain originates from a study of blood T cells in healthy people across ages. Study-wide results and limits: Long-lived donors had more naive CD4+ cells and higher diversity than aged donors. The CMV status of each donor remained undetermined, and this could have confounded shifts in expanded clonotypes.

It was with a sample-barcoded 5' primer and a J-beta primer mix that a second PCR of about 7 to 12 cycles was run. The study obtained at least 2.5 million CDR3-containing paired-end reads from every sample. TCRdb itself ran the 5' RACE reads through MiXCR, one entry per CDR3 protein. The table has about 2 million distinct CDR3 sequences, 49% seen once. The donors, aged about 6 to 100, were healthy Caucasians from Russia. The CDR3 spans 13 residues. Germline V lookup: CDR1 MNHEY, CDR2 SVGAGI. Trimming pared 8 bases from V and 9 bases from J, leaving 17 bases between. This clonotype appeared a few times. The antigen is not known.

The sequence was obtained from a woman aged 40 to 50 in good health. Sequenced sample: blood. The rearrangement links TRBV6-5 to TRBJ2-1; maybe TRBD1 (7 bases). The CDR3 spells CASWDRSAGEQFF. For the CDR3, the DNA is TGTGCCAGCTGGGACAGATCAGCGGGTGAGCAGTTCTTC.